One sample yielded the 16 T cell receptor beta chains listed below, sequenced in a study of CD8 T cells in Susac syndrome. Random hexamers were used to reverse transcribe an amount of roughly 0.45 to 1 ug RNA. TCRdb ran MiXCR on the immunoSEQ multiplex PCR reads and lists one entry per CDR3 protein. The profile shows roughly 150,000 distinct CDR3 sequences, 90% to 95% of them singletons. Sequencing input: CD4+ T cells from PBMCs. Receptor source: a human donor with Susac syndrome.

This chain's CDR3 is CATSKGGARSYEQYF. The CDR3 nucleotides are TGTGCCACCAGCAAGGGGGGGGCCCGGTCCTACGAGCAGTACTTC. The gene calls are TRBV15 and TRBJ2-7; possibly TRBD2 for D (7 bases). The V and J ends lost 4 bases and 1 base respectively, with 14 bases between them. The germline V gene has CDR1 LNHNV and CDR2 YYDKDF (reference sequence). This CDR3 spans 15 amino acids.

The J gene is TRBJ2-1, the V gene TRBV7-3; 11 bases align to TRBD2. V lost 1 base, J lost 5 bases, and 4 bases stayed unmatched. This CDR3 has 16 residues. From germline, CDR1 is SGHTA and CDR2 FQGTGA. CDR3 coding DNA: TGTGCCAGCAGCTTAAGTAGCGGGGGGGCCAACAATGAGCAGTTCTTC. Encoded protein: CASSLSSGGANNEQFF.

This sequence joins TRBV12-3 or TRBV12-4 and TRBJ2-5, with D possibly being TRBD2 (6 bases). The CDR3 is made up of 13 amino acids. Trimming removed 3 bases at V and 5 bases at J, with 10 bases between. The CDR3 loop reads CASSFPGSETQYF. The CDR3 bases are TGTGCCAGCAGTTTTCCCGGGAGTGAGACCCAGTACTTC.

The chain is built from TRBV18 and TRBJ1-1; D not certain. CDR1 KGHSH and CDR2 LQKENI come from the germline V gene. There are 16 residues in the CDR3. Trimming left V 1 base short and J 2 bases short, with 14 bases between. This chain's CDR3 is CASSPLGRASNTEAFF. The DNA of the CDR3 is TGTGCCAGCTCACCACTCGGGCGGGCCTCCAACACTGAAGCTTTCTTT.

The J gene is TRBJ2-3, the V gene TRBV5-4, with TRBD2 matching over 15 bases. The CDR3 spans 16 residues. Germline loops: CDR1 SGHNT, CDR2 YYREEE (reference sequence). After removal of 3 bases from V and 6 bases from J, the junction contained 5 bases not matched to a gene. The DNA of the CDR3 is TGTGCCAGCAGCTCGGGACTAGCGGGGGGCTCCGATACGCAGTATTTT. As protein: CASSSGLAGGSDTQYF.

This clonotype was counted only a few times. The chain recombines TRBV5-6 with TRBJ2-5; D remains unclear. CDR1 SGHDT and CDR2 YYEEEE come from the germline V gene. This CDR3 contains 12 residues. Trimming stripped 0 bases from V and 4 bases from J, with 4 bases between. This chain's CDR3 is CASSLEVETQYF. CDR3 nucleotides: TGTGCCAGCAGCTTGGAGGTAGAGACCCAGTACTTC. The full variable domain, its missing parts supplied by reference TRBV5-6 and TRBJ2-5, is DAGVTQSPTHLIKTRGQQVTLRCSPKSGHDTVSWYQQALGQGPQFIFQYYEEEERQRGNFPDRFSGHQFPNYSSELNVNALLLGDSALYLCASSLEVETQYFGPGTRLLVL.

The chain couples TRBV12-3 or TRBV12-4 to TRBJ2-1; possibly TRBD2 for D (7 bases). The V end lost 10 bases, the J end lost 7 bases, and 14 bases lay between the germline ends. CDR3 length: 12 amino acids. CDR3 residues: CATQGRGNEQFF. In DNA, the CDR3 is TGTGCCACCCAGGGGAGGGGAAATGAGCAGTTCTTC.

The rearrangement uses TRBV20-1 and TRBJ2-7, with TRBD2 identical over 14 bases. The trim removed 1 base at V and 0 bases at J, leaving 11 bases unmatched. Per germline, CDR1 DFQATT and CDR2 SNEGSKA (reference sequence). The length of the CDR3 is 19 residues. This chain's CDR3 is CSARAGRTSGGKSSYEQYF. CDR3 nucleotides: TGCAGTGCTAGAGCAGGGAGGACTAGCGGGGGGAAAAGCTCCTACGAGCAGTACTTC.

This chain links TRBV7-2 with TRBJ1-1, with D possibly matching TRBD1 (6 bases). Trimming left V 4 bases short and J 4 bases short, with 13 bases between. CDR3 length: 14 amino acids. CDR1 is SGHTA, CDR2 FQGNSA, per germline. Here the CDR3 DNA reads TGTGCCAGCAGCTACCGCCGGGGGCTCACTGAAGCTTTCTTT. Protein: CASSYRRGLTEAFF.

For the CDR3, the DNA is TGTGCCAGCAGCGTATCTCAGGACGGCACTGAAGCTTTCTTT. It specifies CASSVSQDGTEAFF. This chain joins TRBV9 and TRBJ1-1, with D uncertain. There are 14 residues in the CDR3. V lost 1 base, J lost 4 bases, and 11 bases lay in between. Germline CDR1 is SGDLS and CDR2 is YYNGEE.

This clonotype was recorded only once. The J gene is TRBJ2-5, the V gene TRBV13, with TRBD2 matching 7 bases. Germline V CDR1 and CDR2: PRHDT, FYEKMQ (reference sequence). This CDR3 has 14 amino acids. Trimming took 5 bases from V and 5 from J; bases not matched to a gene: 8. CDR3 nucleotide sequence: TGTGCCAGCAGCCAGACTAGCTGGGAGGAGACCCAGTACTTC. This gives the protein CASSQTSWEETQYF.

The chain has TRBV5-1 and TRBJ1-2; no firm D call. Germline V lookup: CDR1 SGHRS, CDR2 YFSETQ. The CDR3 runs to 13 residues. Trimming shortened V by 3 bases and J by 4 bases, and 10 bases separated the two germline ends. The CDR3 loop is CASSWQVAYGYTF. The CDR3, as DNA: TGCGCCAGCAGCTGGCAGGTGGCCTATGGCTACACCTTC.

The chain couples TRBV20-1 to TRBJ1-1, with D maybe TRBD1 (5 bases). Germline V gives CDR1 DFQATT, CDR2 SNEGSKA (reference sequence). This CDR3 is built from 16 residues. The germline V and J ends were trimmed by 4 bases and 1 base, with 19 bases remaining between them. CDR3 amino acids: CSANSAGGYGNTEAFF. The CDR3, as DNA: TGCAGTGCTAACTCGGCTGGGGGATATGGGAACACTGAAGCTTTCTTT.

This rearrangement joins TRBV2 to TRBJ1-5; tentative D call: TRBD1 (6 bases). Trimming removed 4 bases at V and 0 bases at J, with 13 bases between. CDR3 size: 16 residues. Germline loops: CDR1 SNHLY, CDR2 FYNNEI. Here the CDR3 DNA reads TGTGCCAGCAGTGTCCGGGGACAAGATAGCAATCAGCCCCAGCATTTT. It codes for CASSVRGQDSNQPQHF.

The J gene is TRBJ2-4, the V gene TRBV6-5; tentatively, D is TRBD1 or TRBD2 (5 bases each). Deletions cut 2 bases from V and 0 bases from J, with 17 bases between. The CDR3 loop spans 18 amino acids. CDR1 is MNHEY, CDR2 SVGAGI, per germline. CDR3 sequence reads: CASSYPHGGNLAKNIQYF. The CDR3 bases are TGTGCCAGCAGTTACCCCCATGGGGGAAACCTAGCCAAAAACATTCAGTACTTC.

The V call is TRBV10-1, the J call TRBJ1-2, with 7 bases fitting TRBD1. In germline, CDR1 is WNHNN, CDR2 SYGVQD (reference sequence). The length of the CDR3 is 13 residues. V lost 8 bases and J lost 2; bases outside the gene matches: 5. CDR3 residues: CASGPTGNYGYTF. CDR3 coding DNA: TGCGCCAGCGGACCGACAGGGAACTATGGCTACACCTTC.